This T cell receptor beta chain emerged from a study of post-analysis software for immune sequencing data. Overall study context: Progressive-relapsing, secondary progressive and relapsing-remitting multiple sclerosis were among the disease courses included.

TCR beta cDNA libraries included unique molecular identifiers. TCRdb reprocessed the PCR reads via MiXCR and lists one record per CDR3 protein. The table has around 700,000 distinct CDR3 sequences, 55% to 70% seen once. The ends were cut back, 0 bases at V and 8 bases at J, with 7 bases in the middle. CDR3 size: 12 residues. The germline V gene has CDR1 SQVTM and CDR2 ANQGSEA. In its sample, this clonotype was seen a few times. What it binds is unknown. Study-wide results and caveats: Several TRBV segments, TRBV5-6, TRBV5-1 and TRBV20-1 among them, were found more frequent in patients than controls. Clustering by F measure revealed strong co-clustering among samples prepared together in one batch. Significantly lower normalized Chao1 diversity was seen in multiple sclerosis patients than in controls.

Sequencing was carried out using blood. The sequence came from a girl aged 2 to 9 with multiple sclerosis. The chain is built from TRBV29-1 and TRBJ1-4; D is unresolved. As DNA, the CDR3 is TGCAGCGTTGAAGATCGCGGAGAAAAACTGTTTTTT. Translated: CSVEDRGEKLFF.